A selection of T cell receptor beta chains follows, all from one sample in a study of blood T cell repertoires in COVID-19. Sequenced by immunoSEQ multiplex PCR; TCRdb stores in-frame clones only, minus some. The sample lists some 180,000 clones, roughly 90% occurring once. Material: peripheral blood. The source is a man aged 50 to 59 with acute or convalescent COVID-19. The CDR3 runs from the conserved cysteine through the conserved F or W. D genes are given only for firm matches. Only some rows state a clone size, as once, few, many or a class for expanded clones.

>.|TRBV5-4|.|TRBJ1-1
CASSYRQRLDTEAFF
TGTGCCAGCAGCTATCGACAGAGATTAGACACTGAAGCTTTCTTT
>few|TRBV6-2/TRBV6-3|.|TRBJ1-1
CASSPRSYLNTEAFF
TGTGCCAGCAGTCCGAGGTCTTATTTGAACACTGAAGCTTTCTTT
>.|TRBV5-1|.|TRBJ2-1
CASSLDTSPRSEQFF
TGCGCCAGCAGCTTGGACACTAGCCCCAGGAGTGAGCAGTTCTTC
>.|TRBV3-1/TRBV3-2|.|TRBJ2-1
CASSQDNNNEQFF
TGTGCCAGCAGCCAAGATAACAACAATGAGCAGTTCTTC
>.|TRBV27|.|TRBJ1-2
CASRQIQGYGYTF
TGTGCCAGCAGACAAATACAGGGTTATGGCTACACCTTC
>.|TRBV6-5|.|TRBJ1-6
CASTSTGSGSPLHF
TGTGCCAGCACCTCTACAGGGTCGGGTTCACCCCTCCACTTT
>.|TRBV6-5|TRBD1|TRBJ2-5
CASSYIDRVETQYF
TGTGCCAGCAGTTACATTGACAGGGTAGAGACCCAGTACTTC
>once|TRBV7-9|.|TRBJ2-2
CASSLVAGPGDGELFF
TGTGCCAGCAGCTTAGTGGCGGGCCCAGGGGACGGGGAGCTGTTTTTT
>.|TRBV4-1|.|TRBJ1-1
CASSQNFNTEAFF
TGCGCCAGCAGCCAAAACTTTAACACTGAAGCTTTCTTT
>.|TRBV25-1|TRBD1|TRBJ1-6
CASSGTGGARNSPLHF
TGTGCCAGCAGTGGGACAGGGGGCGCCCGGAATTCACCCCTCCACTTT
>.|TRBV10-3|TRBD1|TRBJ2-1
CAISGPGTGLSNEQFF
TGTGCCATCAGCGGGCCCGGGACAGGGTTATCTAATGAGCAGTTCTTC